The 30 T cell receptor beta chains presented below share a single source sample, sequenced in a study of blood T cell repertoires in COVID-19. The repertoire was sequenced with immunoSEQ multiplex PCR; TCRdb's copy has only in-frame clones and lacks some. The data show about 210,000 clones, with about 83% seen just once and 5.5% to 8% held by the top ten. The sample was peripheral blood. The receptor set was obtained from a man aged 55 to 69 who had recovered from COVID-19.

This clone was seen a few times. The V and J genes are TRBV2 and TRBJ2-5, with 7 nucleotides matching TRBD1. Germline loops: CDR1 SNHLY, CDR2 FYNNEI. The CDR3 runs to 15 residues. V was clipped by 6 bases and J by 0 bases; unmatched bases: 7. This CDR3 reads CASSSDRVYQETQYF. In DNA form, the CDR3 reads TGTGCCAGCAGCTCCGACAGGGTGTACCAAGAGACCCAGTACTTC. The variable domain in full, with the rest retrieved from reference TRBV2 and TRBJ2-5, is EPEVTQTPSHQVTQMGQEVILRCVPISNHLYFYWYRQILGQKVEFLVSFYNNEISEKSEIFDDQFSVERPDGSNFTLKIRSTKLEDSAMYFCASSSDRVYQETQYFGPGTRLLVL.

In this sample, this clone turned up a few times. The DNA for the CDR3 is TGTGCCAGCAGTCTCAGGGACAGAGCTGCGGCTTTCTTT. Residues: CASSLRDRAAAFF. The chain employs TRBV7-2 and TRBJ1-1; the match to TRBD1 covers 7 bases. This CDR3 contains 13 residues. Germline trimming cut 6 bases from V and 11 bases from J; bases unmatched to any gene: 12. Germline V lookup: CDR1 SGHTA, CDR2 FQGNSA.

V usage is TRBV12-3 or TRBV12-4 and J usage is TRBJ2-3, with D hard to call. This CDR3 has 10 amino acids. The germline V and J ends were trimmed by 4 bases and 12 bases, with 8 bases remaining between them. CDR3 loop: CASSSLIQYF. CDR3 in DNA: TGTGCCAGCAGTTCACTGATTCAGTATTTT.

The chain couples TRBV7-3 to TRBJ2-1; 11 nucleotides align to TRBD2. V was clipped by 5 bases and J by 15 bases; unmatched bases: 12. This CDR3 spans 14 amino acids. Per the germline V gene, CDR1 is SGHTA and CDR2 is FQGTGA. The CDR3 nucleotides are TGTGCCAGCAGCGCAACCCTGACTAGCGGGGTTCGGTTCTTC. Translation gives CASSATLTSGVRFF.

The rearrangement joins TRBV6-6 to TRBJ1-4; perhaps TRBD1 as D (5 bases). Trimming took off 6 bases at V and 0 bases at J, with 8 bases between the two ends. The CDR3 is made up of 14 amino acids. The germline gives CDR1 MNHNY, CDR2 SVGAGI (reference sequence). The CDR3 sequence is CASRPGATNEKLFF. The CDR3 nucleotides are TGTGCCAGCAGACCGGGGGCAACTAATGAAAAACTGTTTTTT.

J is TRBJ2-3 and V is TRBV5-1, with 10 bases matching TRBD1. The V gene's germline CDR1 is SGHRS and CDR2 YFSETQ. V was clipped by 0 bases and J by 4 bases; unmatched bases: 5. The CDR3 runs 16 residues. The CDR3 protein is CASSLAWDRGSDTQYF. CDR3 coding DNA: TGCGCCAGCAGCTTGGCGTGGGACAGGGGTTCAGATACGCAGTATTTT.

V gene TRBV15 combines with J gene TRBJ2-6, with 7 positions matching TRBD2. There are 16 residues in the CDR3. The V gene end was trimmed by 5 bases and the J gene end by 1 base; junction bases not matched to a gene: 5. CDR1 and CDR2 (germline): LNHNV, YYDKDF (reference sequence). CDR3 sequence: CATSPGGWSGANVLTF. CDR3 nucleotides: TGTGCCACCAGCCCGGGAGGCTGGTCTGGGGCCAACGTCCTGACTTTC. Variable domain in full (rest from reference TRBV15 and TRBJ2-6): DAMVIQNPRYQVTQFGKPVTLSCSQTLNHNVMYWYQQKSSQAPKLLFHYYDKDFNNEADTPDNFQSRRPNTSFCFLDIRSPGLGDTAMYLCATSPGGWSGANVLTFGAGSRLTVL.

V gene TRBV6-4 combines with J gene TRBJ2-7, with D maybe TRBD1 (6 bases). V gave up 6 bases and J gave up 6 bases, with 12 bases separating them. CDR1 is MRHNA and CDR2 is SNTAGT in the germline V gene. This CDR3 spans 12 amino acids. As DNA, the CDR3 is TGTGCCAGCAGGCCAGGGGAACGCGAGCAGTACTTC. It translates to CASRPGEREQYF.

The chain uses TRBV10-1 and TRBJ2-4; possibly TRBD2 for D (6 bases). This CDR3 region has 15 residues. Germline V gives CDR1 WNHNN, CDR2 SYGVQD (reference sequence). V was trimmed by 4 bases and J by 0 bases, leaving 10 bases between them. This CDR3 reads CASSAGGTAKNIQYF. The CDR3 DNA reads TGCGCCAGCAGTGCGGGCGGGACAGCCAAAAACATTCAGTACTTC.

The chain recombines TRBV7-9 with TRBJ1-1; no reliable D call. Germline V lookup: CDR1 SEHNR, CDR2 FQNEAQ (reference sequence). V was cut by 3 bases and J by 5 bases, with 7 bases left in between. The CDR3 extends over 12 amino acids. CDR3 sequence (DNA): TGTGCCAGCAGCTTCGACTGGACTGAAGCTTTCTTT. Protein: CASSFDWTEAFF.

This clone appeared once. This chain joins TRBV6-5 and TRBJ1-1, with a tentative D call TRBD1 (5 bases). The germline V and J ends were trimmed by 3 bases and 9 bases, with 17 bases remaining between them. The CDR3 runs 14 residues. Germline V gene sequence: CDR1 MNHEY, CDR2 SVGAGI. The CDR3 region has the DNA TGTGCCAGCAGTTATGGCAGGGAAGCGAAAAAAGCTTTCTTT. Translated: CASSYGREAKKAFF.

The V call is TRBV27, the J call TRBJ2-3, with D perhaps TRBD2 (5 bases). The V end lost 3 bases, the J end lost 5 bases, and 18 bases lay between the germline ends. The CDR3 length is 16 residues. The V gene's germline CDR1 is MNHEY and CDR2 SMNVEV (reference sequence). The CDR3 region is CASSFPISREGDTQYF. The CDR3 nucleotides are TGTGCCAGCAGTTTTCCCATCTCCCGTGAGGGAGATACGCAGTATTTT.

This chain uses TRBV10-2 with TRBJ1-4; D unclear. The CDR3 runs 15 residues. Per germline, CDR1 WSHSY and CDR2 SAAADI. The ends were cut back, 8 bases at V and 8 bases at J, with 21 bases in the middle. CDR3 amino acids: CASGVTRGFREKLFF. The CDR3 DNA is TGCGCCAGCGGCGTTACCCGCGGGTTTCGAGAAAAACTGTTTTTT.

CDR3 DNA: TGTGCCAGCAGCCTCAGGCGGGGGGATGGCTACACCTTC. It codes for CASSLRRGDGYTF. The chain employs TRBV7-3 and TRBJ1-2; D may be TRBD1 (5 bases). Trimming stripped 5 bases from V and 6 bases from J, with 13 bases between. Germline V gene sequence: CDR1 SGHTA, CDR2 FQGTGA. The CDR3 runs 13 residues.

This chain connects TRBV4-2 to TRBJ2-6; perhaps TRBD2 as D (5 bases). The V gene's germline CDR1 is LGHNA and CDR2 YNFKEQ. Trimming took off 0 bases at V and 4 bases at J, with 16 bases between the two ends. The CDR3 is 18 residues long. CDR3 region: CASSQDTERVWGANVLTF. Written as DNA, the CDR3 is TGTGCCAGCAGCCAAGATACGGAGAGGGTGTGGGGGGCCAACGTCCTGACTTTC.

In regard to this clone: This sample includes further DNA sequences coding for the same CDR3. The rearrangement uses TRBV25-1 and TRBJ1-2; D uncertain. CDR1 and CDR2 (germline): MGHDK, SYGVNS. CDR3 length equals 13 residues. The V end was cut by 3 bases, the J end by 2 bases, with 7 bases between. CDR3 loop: CASSESGNYGYTF. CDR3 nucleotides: TGTGCCAGCAGTGAGAGCGGAAACTATGGCTACACCTTC.

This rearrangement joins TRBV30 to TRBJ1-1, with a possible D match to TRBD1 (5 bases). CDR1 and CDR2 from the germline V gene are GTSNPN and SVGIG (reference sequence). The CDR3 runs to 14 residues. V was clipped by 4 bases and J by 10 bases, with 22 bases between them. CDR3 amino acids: CAWNRGGGGWRAFF. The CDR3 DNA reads TGTGCCTGGAACCGGGGGGGAGGAGGGTGGAGAGCTTTCTTT. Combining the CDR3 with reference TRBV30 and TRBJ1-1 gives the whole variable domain SQTIHQWPATLVQPVGSPLSLECTVEGTSNPNLYWYRQAAGRGLQLLFYSVGIGQISSEVPQNLSASRPQDRQFILSSKKLLLSDSGFYLCAWNRGGGGWRAFFGQGTRLTVV.

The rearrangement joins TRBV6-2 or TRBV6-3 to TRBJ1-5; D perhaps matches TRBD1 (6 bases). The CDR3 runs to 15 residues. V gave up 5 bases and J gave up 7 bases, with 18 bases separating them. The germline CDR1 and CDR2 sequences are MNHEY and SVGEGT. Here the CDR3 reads CASSPGPQGRQPQHF. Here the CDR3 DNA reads TGTGCCAGCAGTCCGGGACCCCAGGGGCGCCAGCCCCAGCATTTT.

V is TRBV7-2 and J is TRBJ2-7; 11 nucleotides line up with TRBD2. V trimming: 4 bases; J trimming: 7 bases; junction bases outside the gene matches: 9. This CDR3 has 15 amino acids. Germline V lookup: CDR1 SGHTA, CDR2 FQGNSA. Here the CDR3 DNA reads TGTGCCAGCAGCTCCGTCGTAGCGGGGGGGCGGGAGCAGTACTTC. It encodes CASSSVVAGGREQYF. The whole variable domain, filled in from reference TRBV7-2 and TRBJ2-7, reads GAGVSQSPSNKVTEKGKDVELRCDPISGHTALYWYRQSLGQGLEFLIYFQGNSAPDKSGLPSDRFSAERTGGSVSTLTIQRTQQEDSAVYLCASSSVVAGGREQYFGPGTRLTVT.

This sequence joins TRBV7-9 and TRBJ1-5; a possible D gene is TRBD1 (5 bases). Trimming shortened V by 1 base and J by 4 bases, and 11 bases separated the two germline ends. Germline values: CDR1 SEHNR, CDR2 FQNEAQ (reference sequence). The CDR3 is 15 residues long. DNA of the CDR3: TGTGCCAGCAGCTTAGATTGGCAGGGAAATCAGCCCCAGCATTTT. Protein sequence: CASSLDWQGNQPQHF.

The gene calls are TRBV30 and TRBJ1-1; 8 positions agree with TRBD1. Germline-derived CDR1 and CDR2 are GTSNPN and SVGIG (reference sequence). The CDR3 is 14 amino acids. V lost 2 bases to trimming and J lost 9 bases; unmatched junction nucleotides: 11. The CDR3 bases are TGTGCCTGGAGTCCTACGCGACAGGGGTCTAAAGCTTTCTTT. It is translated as CAWSPTRQGSKAFF.

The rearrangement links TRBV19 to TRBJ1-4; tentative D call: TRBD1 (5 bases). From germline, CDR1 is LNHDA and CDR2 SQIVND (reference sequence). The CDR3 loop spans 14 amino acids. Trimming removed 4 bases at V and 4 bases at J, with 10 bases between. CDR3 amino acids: CASSTQGINEKLFF. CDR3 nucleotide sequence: TGTGCCAGTAGTACGCAGGGAATTAATGAAAAACTGTTTTTT.

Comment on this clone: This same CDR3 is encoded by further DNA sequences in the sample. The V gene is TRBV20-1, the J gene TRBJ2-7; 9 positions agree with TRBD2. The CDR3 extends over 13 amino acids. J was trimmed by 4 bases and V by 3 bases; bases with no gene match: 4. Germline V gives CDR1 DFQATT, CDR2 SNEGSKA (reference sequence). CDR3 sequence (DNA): TGCAGTGCTAGTCTTAGCGGGAGATACGAGCAGTACTTC. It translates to CSASLSGRYEQYF.

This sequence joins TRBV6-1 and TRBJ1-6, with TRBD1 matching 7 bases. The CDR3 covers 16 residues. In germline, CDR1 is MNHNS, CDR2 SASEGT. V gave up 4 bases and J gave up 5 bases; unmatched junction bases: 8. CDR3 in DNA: TGTGCCAGCAGTGGTCGGACAGGTCTCCATAATTCACCCCTCCACTTT. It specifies CASSGRTGLHNSPLHF.

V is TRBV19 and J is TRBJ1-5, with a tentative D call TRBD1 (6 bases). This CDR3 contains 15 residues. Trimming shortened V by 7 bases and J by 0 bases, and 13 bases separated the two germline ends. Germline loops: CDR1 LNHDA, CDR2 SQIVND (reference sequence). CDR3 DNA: TGTGCCAGTACCTTGGGACACAGTAGCAATCAGCCCCAGCATTTT. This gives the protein CASTLGHSSNQPQHF.

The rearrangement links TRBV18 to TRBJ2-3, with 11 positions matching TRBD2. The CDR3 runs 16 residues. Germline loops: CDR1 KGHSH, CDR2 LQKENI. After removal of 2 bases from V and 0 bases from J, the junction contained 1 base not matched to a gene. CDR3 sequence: CASSPGLAGSTDTQYF. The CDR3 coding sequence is TGTGCCAGCTCACCAGGACTAGCGGGCAGCACAGATACGCAGTATTTT.

The CDR3 region has the DNA TGTGCCAGCAGTCTCGGGACATCTGGAAACACCATATATTTT. It translates to CASSLGTSGNTIYF. The chain employs TRBV28 and TRBJ1-3; weak D call: TRBD1 (6 bases). Germline V CDR1 and CDR2: MDHEN, SYDVKM. The ends were cut back, 5 bases at V and 1 base at J, with 9 bases in the middle. The CDR3 loop spans 14 amino acids.

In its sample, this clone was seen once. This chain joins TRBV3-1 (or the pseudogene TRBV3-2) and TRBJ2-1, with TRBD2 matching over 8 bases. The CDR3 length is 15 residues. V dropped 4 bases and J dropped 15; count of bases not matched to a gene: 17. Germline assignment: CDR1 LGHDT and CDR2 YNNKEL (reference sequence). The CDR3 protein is CASSPFVSGSSPGFF. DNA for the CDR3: TGTGCCAGCAGCCCCTTTGTCAGCGGGAGTTCCCCGGGGTTCTTC.

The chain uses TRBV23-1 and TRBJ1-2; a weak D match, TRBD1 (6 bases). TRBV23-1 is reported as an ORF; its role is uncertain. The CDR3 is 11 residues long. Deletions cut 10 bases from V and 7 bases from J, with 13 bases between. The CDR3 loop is CAMTGGAGYTF. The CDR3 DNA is TGCGCCATGACCGGGGGGGCTGGCTACACCTTC.

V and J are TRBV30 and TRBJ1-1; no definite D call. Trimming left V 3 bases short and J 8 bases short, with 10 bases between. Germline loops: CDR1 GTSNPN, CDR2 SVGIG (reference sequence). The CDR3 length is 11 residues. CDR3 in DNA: TGTGCCTGGAGACGAGGGTGGGAAGCTTTCTTT. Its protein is CAWRRGWEAFF.